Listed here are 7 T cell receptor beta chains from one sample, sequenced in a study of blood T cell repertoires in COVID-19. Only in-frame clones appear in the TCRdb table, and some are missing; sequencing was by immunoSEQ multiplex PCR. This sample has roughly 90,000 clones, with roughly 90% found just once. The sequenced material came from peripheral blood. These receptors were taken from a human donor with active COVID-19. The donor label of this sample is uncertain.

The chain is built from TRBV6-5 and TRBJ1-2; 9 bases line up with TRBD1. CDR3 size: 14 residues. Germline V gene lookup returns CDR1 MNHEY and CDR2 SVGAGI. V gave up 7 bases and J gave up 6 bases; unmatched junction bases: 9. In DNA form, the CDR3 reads TGTGCCAGCATGGTGATGGGACAGGGTCATGGCTACACCTTC. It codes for CASMVMGQGHGYTF.

The CDR3 DNA follows: TGTGCCAGCAGCTTAAAATGGGGCCCTCCTAATTCACCCCTCCACTTT. Protein product: CASSLKWGPPNSPLHF. This sequence joins TRBV7-2 and TRBJ1-6, with a weak D call TRBD1 (5 bases). CDR1 is SGHTA, CDR2 FQGNSA, per germline. The CDR3 has 16 residues. The V end was cut by 2 bases, the J end by 6 bases, with 14 bases between.

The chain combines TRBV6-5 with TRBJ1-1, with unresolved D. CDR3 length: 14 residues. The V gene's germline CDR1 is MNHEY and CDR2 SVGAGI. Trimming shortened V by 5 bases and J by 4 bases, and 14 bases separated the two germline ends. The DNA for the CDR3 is TGTGCCAGCAGTACTCGGGGAAGAGTCACTGAAGCTTTCTTT. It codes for CASSTRGRVTEAFF.

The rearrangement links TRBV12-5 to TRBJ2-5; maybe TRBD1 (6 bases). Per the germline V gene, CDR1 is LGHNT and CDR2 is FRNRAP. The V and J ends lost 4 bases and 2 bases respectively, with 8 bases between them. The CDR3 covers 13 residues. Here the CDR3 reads CASGSGAQETQYF. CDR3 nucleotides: TGTGCTAGTGGTTCAGGGGCACAAGAGACCCAGTACTTC.

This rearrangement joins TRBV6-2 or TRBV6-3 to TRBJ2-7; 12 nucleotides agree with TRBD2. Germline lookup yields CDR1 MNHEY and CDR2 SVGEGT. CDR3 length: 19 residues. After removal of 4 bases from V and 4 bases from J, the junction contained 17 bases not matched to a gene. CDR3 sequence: CASSSFPRLAGALAYEQYF. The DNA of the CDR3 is TGTGCCAGCAGTTCCTTCCCGAGACTAGCGGGGGCCCTTGCTTACGAGCAGTACTTC.

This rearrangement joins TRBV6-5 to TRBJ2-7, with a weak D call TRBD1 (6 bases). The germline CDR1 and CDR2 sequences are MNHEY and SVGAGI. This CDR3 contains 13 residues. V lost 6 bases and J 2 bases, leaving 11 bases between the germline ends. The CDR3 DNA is TGTGCCAGCAGAACAGGGATTCCCTACGAGCAGTACTTC. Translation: CASRTGIPYEQYF.

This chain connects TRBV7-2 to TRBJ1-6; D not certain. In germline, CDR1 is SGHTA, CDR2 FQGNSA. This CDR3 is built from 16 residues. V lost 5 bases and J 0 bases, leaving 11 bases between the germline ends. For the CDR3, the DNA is TGTGCCAGCAGCGCCTCCAGACTCTCCTATAATTCACCCCTCCACTTT. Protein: CASSASRLSYNSPLHF.